This paragraph reports one TCR beta chain. Its cognate antigen is unknown. TCRdb itself ran the 5' RACE reads through MiXCR, one entry per CDR3 protein. The table has about 250,000 distinct CDR3 sequences, more than 9% seen once. The data were taken from a study of CD8 T cells in ankylosing spondylitis. Whole-study results and caveats: Clones linked to disease were reported to show significant enrichment in matched ankylosing spondylitis synovial fluid.

Sequenced material: blood, either unsorted or a sorted T cell fraction (not recorded which). This TCR was recovered from a male donor with ankylosing spondylitis or in good health (not recorded which).

The CDR3 sequence is CASSQMGTGGTEAFF. The DNA of the CDR3 is TGCGCCAGCAGCCAGATGGGGACGGGAGGGACTGAAGCTTTCTTT. The chain carries TRBV4-1 and TRBJ1-1; D might be TRBD1 (5 bases). Trimming stripped 3 bases from V and 5 bases from J, with 16 bases between. This CDR3 is 15 amino acids long. From germline, CDR1 is MGHRA and CDR2 YSYEKL.